These 5 T cell receptor beta chains came from one sample sequenced in a study of blood T cells in healthy people across ages. Together with a sample-barcoded 5' primer, a J-beta primer mix was included in a second PCR lasting roughly 6 to 12 cycles. TCRdb reprocessed the 5' RACE reads via MiXCR and lists one record per CDR3 protein. The sample carries roughly 1,500,000 distinct CDR3 sequences, 34% recorded once. The specimen sequenced was blood. All receptors come from a woman aged 30 to 39 in good health.

The chain joins TRBV5-1 to TRBJ2-5, with D possibly TRBD2 on 5 matching bases. Germline V gene sequence: CDR1 SGHRS, CDR2 YFSETQ. Trimming shortened V by 2 bases and J by 7 bases, and 9 bases separated the two germline ends. The CDR3 runs to 12 residues. The CDR3 DNA sequence: TGCGCCAGCAGCTTAACCGAGGGGACCCAGTACTTC. This codes for CASSLTEGTQYF.

A few counts support this clonotype. V is TRBV4-1 and J is TRBJ1-2; 9 nucleotides agree with TRBD1. CDR3 size: 17 residues. The junction had 10 bases not matched to a gene; V was cut back by 0 bases and J by 5 bases. Germline V gene sequence: CDR1 MGHRA, CDR2 YSYEKL. The CDR3 sequence is CASSQEKQDRGSYGYTF. The CDR3 region has the DNA TGCGCCAGCAGCCAAGAGAAGCAGGACAGGGGTTCGTATGGCTACACCTTC.

This clonotype came up many times. The chain carries TRBV4-2 and TRBJ2-7; tentatively, D is TRBD2 (6 bases). Per germline, CDR1 LGHNA and CDR2 YNFKEQ. This CDR3 is built from 16 residues. V gave up 0 bases and J gave up 1 base, with 13 bases separating them. Here the CDR3 DNA reads TGTGCCAGCAGCCAAGACTCTGGAGGGGATTCCTACGAGCAGTACTTC. Its translation: CASSQDSGGDSYEQYF.

V gene TRBV20-1 combines with J gene TRBJ1-1, with TRBD1 as a possible D gene (5 bases). Germline V gene sequence: CDR1 DFQATT, CDR2 SNEGSKA (reference sequence). Trimming left V 6 bases short and J 7 bases short, with 15 bases between. The CDR3 runs to 12 residues. The CDR3 protein is CSAGTPPLEAFF. CDR3 nucleotides: TGCAGTGCGGGGACGCCTCCCCTTGAAGCTTTCTTT.

The CDR3 DNA is TGTGCCACCAGTAGGATCAATGAGCAGTTCTTC. The encoded protein is CATSRINEQFF. The V call is TRBV15, the J call TRBJ2-1; no clear D gene. The CDR3 has 11 residues. Trimming took off 6 bases at V and 6 bases at J, with 6 bases between the two ends. Germline loops: CDR1 LNHNV, CDR2 YYDKDF (reference sequence).